This TCR beta chain was sequenced during a study of T-cell reconstitution after alpha-beta-depleted transplantation in children. A library of TCRbeta sequences, prepared with unique molecular identifiers, was generated. TCRdb recomputed calls from the PCR reads with MiXCR, one row per CDR3 protein. The sample shows tens of thousands of distinct CDR3 sequences, about 11% of them seen only once. This clonotype was picked up a small number of times. CDR1 is DFQATT and CDR2 is SNEGSKA in the germline V gene (reference sequence). V was shortened by 4 bases and J by 7 bases, with 14 bases between the two germline ends. The CDR3 contains 13 residues.

This chain connects TRBV20-1 to TRBJ1-5; D ambiguous. This specimen was PBMCs from the stem cell graft donor, taken from the stem cell graft. The TCR sequence derives from a human donor who donated a stem cell graft to a child with chronic granulomatous disease. CDR3 nucleotides: TGCAGTGCTAAATCGGGGAATTCGCAGCCCCAGCATTTT. This codes for CSAKSGNSQPQHF.